These 16 T cell receptor beta chains were sequenced from one sample in a study of CD8+ T cells in alopecia areata. Treatment noted: oral pan-JAK inhibitor, 5-10 mg twice daily. Investigators isolated RNA and reverse transcribed it into cDNA to act as the sequencing template. Some clones are missing from TCRdb's copy, which holds only in-frame ones; the method was immunoSEQ multiplex PCR. The sample has under 150,000 clones; 56% are singletons. The source was CD4+ T cells sorted from blood, collected at week 24, from a patient treated with tofacitinib. These receptors all stem from a human donor with alopecia areata.

The chain links TRBV10-3 to TRBJ1-5; TRBD1 matches at 10 bases. This CDR3 is built from 15 residues. Germline values: CDR1 ENHRY, CDR2 SYGVKD. Germline trimming cut 6 bases from V and 4 bases from J; bases unmatched to any gene: 6. The CDR3 loop reads CAIRVGQGSNQPQHF. The CDR3 nucleotides are TGTGCCATCAGAGTGGGACAGGGGAGTAATCAGCCCCAGCATTTT.

The gene calls are TRBV5-1 and TRBJ2-5, with no clear D. Germline assignment: CDR1 SGHRS and CDR2 YFSETQ. The length of the CDR3 is 13 residues. The germline V and J ends were trimmed by 5 bases and 2 bases, with 10 bases remaining between them. The CDR3 here is CASSPRPQETQYF. Here the CDR3 DNA reads TGCGCCAGCAGTCCCCGGCCACAAGAGACCCAGTACTTC.

This clone was seen a handful of times. This chain joins TRBV6-6 and TRBJ1-5; weak D call: TRBD1 (5 bases). The CDR3 spans 14 residues. In germline, CDR1 is MNHNY, CDR2 SVGAGI (reference sequence). Trimming stripped 0 bases from V and 8 bases from J, with 11 bases between. The CDR3 protein is CASSYSLTGEPQHF. In DNA form, the CDR3 reads TGTGCCAGCAGTTACTCCTTAACGGGGGAGCCCCAGCATTTT.

This chain uses TRBV7-2 with TRBJ1-2, with D possibly being TRBD1 (6 bases). V dropped 5 bases and J dropped 2 bases, with 15 bases sitting between them. Germline V gene lookup returns CDR1 SGHTA and CDR2 FQGNSA. The CDR3 covers 15 residues. As DNA, the CDR3 is TGTGCCAGCAGCGTCCGAGTCCAGGGGAACTATGGCTACACCTTC. It yields the protein CASSVRVQGNYGYTF.

This sequence joins TRBV27 and TRBJ2-1; D not certain. The germline V gene encodes CDR1 MNHEY and CDR2 SMNVEV (reference sequence). The CDR3 contains 16 residues. Trimming cost V 2 bases and J 7 bases, with 18 bases left between them. The CDR3 DNA follows: TGTGCCAGCAGTTTAGATTCGGCCCCCACGCCTAATGAGCAGTTCTTC. It encodes CASSLDSAPTPNEQFF.

The CDR3 reads CSVAWGAHSYNEQFF. DNA of the CDR3: TGCAGCGTTGCCTGGGGCGCGCATTCTTACAATGAGCAGTTCTTC. The rearrangement joins TRBV29-1 to TRBJ2-1; D possibly corresponds to TRBD1 (5 bases). V lost 4 bases and J 4 bases, leaving 17 bases between the germline ends. CDR1 and CDR2 (germline): SQVTM, ANQGSEA. The CDR3 contains 15 residues.

The sample holds a few counts of this clone. V gene TRBV6-5 combines with J gene TRBJ1-3, with unresolved D. Germline V gives CDR1 MNHEY, CDR2 SVGAGI. CDR3 length equals 14 residues. Trimming left V 2 bases short and J 1 base short, with 6 bases between. The DNA for the CDR3 is TGTGCCAGCAGTTACCGGCCTTCTGGAAACACCATATATTTT. Translation: CASSYRPSGNTIYF.

CDR3: CASSLVSTGTSPLHF. In DNA, the CDR3 is TGTGCCAGCAGCTTAGTGTCCACAGGGACTTCACCCCTCCACTTT. V is TRBV7-9 and J is TRBJ1-6, with a possible D match to TRBD1 (6 bases). V was pared by 1 base and J by 9 bases, with 13 bases between. The CDR3 totals 15 residues. CDR1 is SEHNR and CDR2 is FQNEAQ in the germline V gene (reference sequence). Looking up the rest from reference TRBV7-9 and TRBJ1-6 gives the full variable domain: DTGVSQNPRHKITKRGQNVTFRCDPISEHNRLYWYRQTLGQGPEFLTYFQNEAQLEKSRLLSDRFSAERPKGSFSTLEIQRTEQGDSAMYLCASSLVSTGTSPLHFGNGTRLTVT.

CDR3 nucleotide sequence: TGTGCCAGCTCACCCGGTGAGGCAGATACGCAGTATTTT. Protein sequence: CASSPGEADTQYF. The chain carries TRBV18 and TRBJ2-3; no definite D call. Germline V lookup: CDR1 KGHSH, CDR2 LQKENI. The CDR3 has 13 residues. Trimming shortened V by 3 bases and J by 4 bases, and 8 bases separated the two germline ends.

By share, this clone counts as medium-sized. The chain combines TRBV6-6 with TRBJ2-2; D is unresolved. The V gene's germline CDR1 is MNHNY and CDR2 SVGAGI (reference sequence). The CDR3 runs to 11 residues. Trimming left V 6 bases short and J 5 bases short, with 4 bases between. The DNA for the CDR3 is TGTGCCAGCAGATGGACCGGGGAGCTGTTTTTT. This encodes CASRWTGELFF.

This chain joins TRBV6-5 and TRBJ1-2, with 7 bases aligning to TRBD1. The ends lost 5 bases at V and 8 bases at J; junction bases unmatched: 5. Germline V gene lookup returns CDR1 MNHEY and CDR2 SVGAGI. CDR3 length: 12 amino acids. CDR3 residues: CASSPSTGGYTF. CDR3 DNA: TGTGCCAGCAGTCCATCGACAGGGGGCTACACCTTC.

The chain combines TRBV6-4 with TRBJ2-1, with a tentative D call TRBD2 (5 bases). Germline V gene sequence: CDR1 MRHNA, CDR2 SNTAGT. The ends were cut back, 0 bases at V and 7 bases at J, with 13 bases in the middle. The CDR3 length is 15 residues. The CDR3 nucleotides are TGTGCCAGCAGTGACTCGGGATTAGCGAAGAATGAGCAGTTCTTC. It encodes CASSDSGLAKNEQFF.

This clone showed up just a few times. The rearrangement uses TRBV29-1 and TRBJ2-7, with D perhaps TRBD1 or TRBD2 (5 bases each). CDR3 size: 11 residues. Germline assignment: CDR1 SQVTM and CDR2 ANQGSEA. The V end was cut by 7 bases, the J end by 5 bases, with 12 bases between. The CDR3 here is CSGSRGHEQYF. The CDR3 DNA reads as TGCAGCGGTTCTAGGGGACACGAGCAGTACTTC.

This chain uses TRBV2 with TRBJ2-7; possible D gene TRBD2, 6 bases. Germline values: CDR1 SNHLY, CDR2 FYNNEI. Trimming pared 6 bases from V and 0 bases from J, leaving 15 bases between. The CDR3 spans 15 residues. The CDR3 DNA reads TGTGCCAGCAGGGCGGGACCCGGATACTCCTACGAGCAGTACTTC. Protein sequence: CASRAGPGYSYEQYF.

The table lists this clone with a count of one. The rearrangement links TRBV20-1 to TRBJ1-2; possible D gene TRBD1, 5 bases. The CDR3 is 11 residues long. CDR1 DFQATT and CDR2 SNEGSKA come from the germline V gene (reference sequence). In nucleotides, the CDR3 is TGCGGAGGCACACAGGACTATGGCTACACCTTC. The encoded protein is CGGTQDYGYTF.

The chain combines TRBV7-8 with TRBJ1-5; 11 bases align to TRBD1. From germline, CDR1 is SGHVS and CDR2 FQNEAQ. This CDR3 has 17 residues. V dropped 2 bases and J dropped 6; count of bases not matched to a gene: 9. The CDR3 sequence is CASSLTAGQGAGQPQHF. The DNA of the CDR3 is TGTGCCAGCAGCTTAACCGCTGGACAGGGGGCCGGTCAGCCCCAGCATTTT.